The rows below give T cell receptor beta chains drawn from one sample of a study of radiation and T cells in renal cell carcinoma. Libraries were prepared by immunoSEQ multiplex PCR; TCRdb keeps only in-frame clonotypes and omits some of them. The sample includes more than 95,000 clones, roughly four fifths of them seen just once. The sample in question was blood, obtained from a patient whose treatment included radiotherapy and nephrectomy. These receptor sequences come from a man between 45 and 60 years old with renal cell carcinoma. CDR3s include the opening cysteine and the closing phenylalanine or tryptophan. Each record gives: D gene, J gene, clone size, V gene, CDR3 protein, CDR3 DNA. D genes are given only for firm matches. The size entry is marked missing in some rows and otherwise reads once, few, many or a size class.

D: NA
J: TRBJ2-2
size: NA
V: TRBV2
CDR3: CASRAGLDTGELFF
DNA: TGTGCCAGCAGGGCCGGGCTGGACACCGGGGAGCTGTTTTTT

D: TRBD1
J: TRBJ2-1
size: NA
V: TRBV2
CDR3: CASGQGGEQFF
DNA: TGTGCCAGCGGACAGGGTGGTGAGCAGTTCTTC

D: NA
J: TRBJ1-1
size: NA
V: TRBV10-3
CDR3: CAISESRGGRTEAFF
DNA: TGTGCCATCAGTGAGTCGAGAGGGGGAAGGACTGAAGCTTTCTTT

D: NA
J: TRBJ2-7
size: NA
V: TRBV5-1
CDR3: CASSFLGGYEQYF
DNA: TGCGCCAGCAGCTTCCTTGGGGGTTACGAGCAGTACTTC

D: NA
J: TRBJ1-2
size: NA
V: TRBV30
CDR3: CAWMPTGRRGYTF
DNA: TGTGCCTGGATGCCGACAGGTCGTAGGGGCTACACCTTC

D: NA
J: TRBJ1-1
size: NA
V: TRBV5-1
CDR3: CASSLVYRALNTEAFF
DNA: TGCGCCAGCAGCTTGGTTTATAGGGCTCTGAACACTGAAGCTTTCTTT

D: TRBD2
J: TRBJ2-3
size: NA
V: TRBV19
CDR3: CASTHPAGGSTDTQYF
DNA: TGTGCCAGTACCCACCCAGCGGGGGGGAGCACAGATACGCAGTATTTT

D: TRBD1
J: TRBJ1-1
size: few
V: TRBV10-1
CDR3: CASGGRGTGDQNTEAFF
DNA: TGCGCCAGCGGGGGGCGAGGGACAGGGGATCAGAACACTGAAGCTTTCTTT

D: NA
J: TRBJ2-1
size: few
V: TRBV19
CDR3: CASSMYLRDPKEFF
DNA: TGTGCCAGTAGTATGTATCTAAGGGACCCCAAGGAGTTCTTC

D: NA
J: TRBJ2-5
size: NA
V: TRBV9
CDR3: CASSVGRVGETQYF
DNA: TGTGCCAGCAGCGTAGGCAGGGTAGGGGAGACCCAGTACTTC

D: NA
J: TRBJ2-1
size: once
V: TRBV9
CDR3: CASSVVGWGEQFF
DNA: TGTGCCAGCAGCGTAGTAGGGTGGGGTGAGCAGTTCTTC

D: TRBD1
J: TRBJ1-5
size: NA
V: TRBV6-5
CDR3: CATQGGYNQPQHF
DNA: TGTGCCACCCAAGGGGGCTACAATCAGCCCCAGCATTTT

D: TRBD2
J: TRBJ2-7
size: NA
V: TRBV19
CDR3: CASTDLAGAYEQYF
DNA: TGTGCCAGTACGGACCTAGCGGGCGCCTACGAGCAGTACTTC

D: NA
J: TRBJ1-1
size: NA
V: TRBV5-6
CDR3: CASSLVVYPEYNTEAFF
DNA: TGTGCCAGCAGCTTGGTGGTGTATCCAGAATATAACACTGAAGCTTTCTTT

D: TRBD2
J: TRBJ2-7
size: NA
V: TRBV4-1
CDR3: CASSPISGESHYEQYF
DNA: TGCGCCAGCAGTCCAATTAGCGGGGAATCCCACTACGAGCAGTACTTC

D: NA
J: TRBJ1-2
size: once
V: TRBV5-1
CDR3: CASSPEDGTNYGYTF
DNA: TGCGCCAGCAGCCCAGAGGACGGTACTAACTATGGCTACACCTTC

D: TRBD1
J: TRBJ2-7
size: NA
V: TRBV6-5
CDR3: CASSRQGDYEQYF
DNA: TGTGCCAGCAGCCGACAGGGCGACTACGAGCAGTACTTC

D: NA
J: TRBJ2-1
size: NA
V: TRBV20-1
CDR3: CSARWGLEQFF
DNA: TGCAGTGCTAGGTGGGGCCTCGAGCAGTTCTTC

D: NA
J: TRBJ1-2
size: NA
V: TRBV5-1
CDR3: CASSLAGAWRGYTF
DNA: TGCGCCAGCAGCTTGGCTGGGGCTTGGAGAGGCTACACCTTC

D: NA
J: TRBJ2-3
size: NA
V: TRBV6-1
CDR3: CASVQDTQYF
DNA: TGTGCCAGCGTCCAAGATACGCAGTATTTT

D: NA
J: TRBJ1-1
size: NA
V: TRBV5-4
CDR3: CASSEGAVVTEAFF
DNA: TGTGCCAGCAGCGAAGGAGCCGTTGTCACTGAAGCTTTCTTT

D: NA
J: TRBJ1-5
size: NA
V: TRBV2
CDR3: CASSLSRAGNQPQHF
DNA: TGTGCCAGCAGTTTATCCAGGGCAGGCAATCAGCCCCAGCATTTT

D: NA
J: TRBJ2-2
size: NA
V: TRBV19
CDR3: CATGGVQGGIGELFF
DNA: TGTGCCACAGGGGGGGTGCAGGGAGGAATCGGGGAGCTGTTTTTT

D: NA
J: TRBJ1-1
size: few
V: TRBV19
CDR3: CASQKDSYIREEAFF
DNA: TGTGCCAGTCAAAAGGACTCGTACATCAGGGAAGAAGCTTTCTTT

D: TRBD2
J: TRBJ2-7
size: NA
V: TRBV7-9
CDR3: CASSFHAGGFYEQYF
DNA: TGTGCCAGCAGCTTCCATGCGGGGGGGTTCTACGAGCAGTACTTC

D: NA
J: TRBJ2-1
size: NA
V: TRBV20-1
CDR3: CSAITSRKFF
DNA: TGCAGTGCCATAACTAGTCGAAAGTTCTTC

D: NA
J: TRBJ2-3
size: NA
V: TRBV27
CDR3: CASSLGVLSTDTQYF
DNA: TGTGCCAGCAGTTTAGGGGTCCTAAGCACAGATACGCAGTATTTT

D: TRBD1
J: TRBJ2-7
size: NA
V: TRBV7-4
CDR3: CASSLDKGQELYEQYF
DNA: TGTGCCAGCAGTTTGGATAAGGGACAGGAGCTCTACGAGCAGTACTTC

D: NA
J: TRBJ2-1
size: once
V: TRBV19
CDR3: CASSIETGNPYNEQFF
DNA: TGTGCCAGTAGTATAGAGACAGGTAACCCCTACAATGAGCAGTTCTTC

D: NA
J: TRBJ1-3
size: NA
V: TRBV27
CDR3: CASSFVRTFDSKGNTIYF
DNA: TGTGCCAGCAGTTTTGTACGAACTTTCGACAGCAAAGGAAACACCATATATTTT

D: NA
J: TRBJ2-5
size: once
V: TRBV30
CDR3: CAWRRPGKETQYF
DNA: TGTGCCTGGAGACGTCCGGGGAAAGAGACCCAGTACTTC

D: TRBD2
J: TRBJ2-1
size: NA
V: TRBV7-2
CDR3: CASSPAGGGDVEQFF
DNA: TGTGCCAGCAGCCCAGCGGGAGGAGGGGATGTGGAGCAGTTCTTC

D: NA
J: TRBJ1-1
size: NA
V: TRBV28
CDR3: CASSRSGQKNTEAFF
DNA: TGTGCCAGCAGTCGATCTGGCCAGAAGAACACTGAAGCTTTCTTT

D: NA
J: TRBJ2-2
size: NA
V: TRBV7-9
CDR3: CASSLFGRTANTGELFF
DNA: TGTGCCAGCAGCTTATTCGGCCGGACAGCGAACACCGGGGAGCTGTTTTTT